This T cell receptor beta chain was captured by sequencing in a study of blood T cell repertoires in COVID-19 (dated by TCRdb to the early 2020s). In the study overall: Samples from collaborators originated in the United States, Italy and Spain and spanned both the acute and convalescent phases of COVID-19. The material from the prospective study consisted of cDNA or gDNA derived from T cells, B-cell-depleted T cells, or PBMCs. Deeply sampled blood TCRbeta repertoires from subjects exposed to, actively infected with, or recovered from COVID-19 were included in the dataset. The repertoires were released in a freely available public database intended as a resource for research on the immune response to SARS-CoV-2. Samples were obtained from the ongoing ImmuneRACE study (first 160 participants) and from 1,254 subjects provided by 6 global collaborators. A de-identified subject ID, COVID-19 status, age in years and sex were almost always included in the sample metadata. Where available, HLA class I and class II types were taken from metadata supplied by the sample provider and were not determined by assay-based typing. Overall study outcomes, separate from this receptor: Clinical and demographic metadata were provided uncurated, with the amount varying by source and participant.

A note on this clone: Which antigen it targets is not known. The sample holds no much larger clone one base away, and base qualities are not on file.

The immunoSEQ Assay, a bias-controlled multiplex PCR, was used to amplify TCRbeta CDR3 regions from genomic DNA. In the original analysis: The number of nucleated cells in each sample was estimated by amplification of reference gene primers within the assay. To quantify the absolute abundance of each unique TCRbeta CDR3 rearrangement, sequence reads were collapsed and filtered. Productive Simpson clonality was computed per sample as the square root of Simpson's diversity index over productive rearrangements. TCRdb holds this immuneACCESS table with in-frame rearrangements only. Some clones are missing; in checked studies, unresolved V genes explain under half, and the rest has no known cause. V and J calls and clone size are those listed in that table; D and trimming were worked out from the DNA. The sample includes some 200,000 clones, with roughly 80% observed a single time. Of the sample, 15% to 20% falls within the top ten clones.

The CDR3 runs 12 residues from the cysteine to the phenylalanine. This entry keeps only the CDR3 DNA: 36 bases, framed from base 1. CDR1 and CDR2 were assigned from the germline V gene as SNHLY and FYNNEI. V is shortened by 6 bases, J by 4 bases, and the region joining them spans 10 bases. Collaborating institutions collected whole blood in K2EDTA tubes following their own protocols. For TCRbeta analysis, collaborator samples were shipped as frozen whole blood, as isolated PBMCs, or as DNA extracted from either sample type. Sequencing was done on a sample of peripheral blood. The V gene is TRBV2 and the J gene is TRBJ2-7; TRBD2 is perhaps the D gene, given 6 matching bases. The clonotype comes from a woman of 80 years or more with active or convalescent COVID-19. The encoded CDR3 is CASRRGTYEQYF. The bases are TGTGCCAGCAGACGAGGGACTTACGAGCAGTACTTC.